This T cell receptor (beta chain) was recorded in a study of T cell repertoires in cytomegalovirus infection. Study details: HLA-B-restricted CMV epitopes that are well studied were used alongside recently identified HLA-C-restricted ones.

About this clonotype: Its antigen is not identified.

From the reads, TCRdb called clonotypes with MiXCR, one entry per CDR3 protein. The sample has some 920,000 distinct CDR3 sequences, under 40% seen once. The sequence was obtained from a human donor in good health (CMV status not recorded). Some clones in this sample may be carry-over from other donors' samples. The sequenced sample was cultured CD8+ T cells from PBMCs, obtained from culture after CMV antigen stimulation.

The CDR3 is CASSLRAAGANVLTF. The CDR3 bases are TGTGCCAGCAGCTTGCGGGCAGCTGGGGCCAACGTCCTGACTTTC. The chain links TRBV5-6 to TRBJ2-6, with D uncertain. The V gene's germline CDR1 is SGHDT and CDR2 YYEEEE. The CDR3 sequence is 15 residues long. Trimming shortened V by 1 base and J by 2 bases, and 7 bases separated the two germline ends.